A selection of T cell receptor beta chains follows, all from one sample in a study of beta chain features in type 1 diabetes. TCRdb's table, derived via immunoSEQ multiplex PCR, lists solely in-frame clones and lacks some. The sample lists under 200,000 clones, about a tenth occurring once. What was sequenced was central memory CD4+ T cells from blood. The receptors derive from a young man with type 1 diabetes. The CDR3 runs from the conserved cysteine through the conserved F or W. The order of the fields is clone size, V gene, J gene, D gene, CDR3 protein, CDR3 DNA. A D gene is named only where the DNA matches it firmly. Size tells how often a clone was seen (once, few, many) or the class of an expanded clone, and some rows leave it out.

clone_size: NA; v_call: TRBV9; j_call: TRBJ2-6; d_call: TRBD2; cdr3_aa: CASSAPRAGVANVLTF; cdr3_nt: TGTGCCAGCAGCGCCCCGAGGGCGGGGGTAGCCAACGTCCTGACTTTC
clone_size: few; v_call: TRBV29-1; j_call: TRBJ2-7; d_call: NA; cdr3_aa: CSVGGLKNEQYF; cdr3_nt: TGCAGCGTCGGAGGCCTCAAAAACGAGCAGTACTTC
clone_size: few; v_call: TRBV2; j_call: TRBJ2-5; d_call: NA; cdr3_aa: CASSRTGKQETQYF; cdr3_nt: TGTGCCAGCAGTAGAACGGGGAAGCAAGAGACCCAGTACTTC
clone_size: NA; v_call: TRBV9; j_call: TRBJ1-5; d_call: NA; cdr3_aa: CASSVGPGQHNQPQHF; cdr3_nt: TGTGCCAGCAGCGTAGGCCCCGGACAGCACAATCAGCCCCAGCATTTT
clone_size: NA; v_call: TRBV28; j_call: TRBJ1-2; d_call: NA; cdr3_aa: CASAGRYGYTF; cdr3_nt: TGTGCCAGCGCGGGGCGCTATGGCTACACCTTC
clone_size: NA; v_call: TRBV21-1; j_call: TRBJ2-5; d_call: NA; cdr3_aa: CAATGTSGILYFGQETQYF; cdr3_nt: TGTGCCGCCACCGGGACTAGCGGGATCCTTTATTTTGGGCAAGAGACCCAGTACTTC
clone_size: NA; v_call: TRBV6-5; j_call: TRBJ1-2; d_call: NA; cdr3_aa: CASSRQEGYTF; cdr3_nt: TGTGCCAGCAGCCGACAGGAGGGCTACACCTTC
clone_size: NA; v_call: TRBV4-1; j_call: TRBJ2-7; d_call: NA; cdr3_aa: CASSQPDTYEQYF; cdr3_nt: TGCGCCAGCAGCCAACCGGACACCTACGAGCAGTACTTC
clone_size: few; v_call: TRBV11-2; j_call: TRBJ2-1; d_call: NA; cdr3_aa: CASSLGQGTGFF; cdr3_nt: TGTGCCAGCAGCTTAGGCCAGGGCACCGGGTTCTTC
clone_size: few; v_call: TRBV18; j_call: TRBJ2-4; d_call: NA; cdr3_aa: CASSPPDSLAKNIQYF; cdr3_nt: TGTGCCAGCTCACCACCCGACAGTTTAGCCAAAAACATTCAGTACTTC
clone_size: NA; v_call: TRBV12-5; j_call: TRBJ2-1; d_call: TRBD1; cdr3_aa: CASANGQGRREQFF; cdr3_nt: TGTGCTAGTGCCAACGGACAGGGAAGGAGGGAGCAGTTCTTC
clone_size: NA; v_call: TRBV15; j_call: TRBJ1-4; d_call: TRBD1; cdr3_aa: CATSRRTGGSEKLFF; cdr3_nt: TGTGCCACCAGCAGAAGGACAGGGGGCAGTGAAAAACTGTTTTTT
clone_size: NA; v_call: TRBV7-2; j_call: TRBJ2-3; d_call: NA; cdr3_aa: CASSLVGGLWDTQYF; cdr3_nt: TGTGCCAGCAGCTTAGTCGGGGGGCTCTGGGATACGCAGTATTTT
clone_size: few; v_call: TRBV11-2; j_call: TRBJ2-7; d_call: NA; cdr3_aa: CASSLNSGPYEQYF; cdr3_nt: TGTGCCAGCAGCTTAAACAGTGGGCCATACGAGCAGTACTTC
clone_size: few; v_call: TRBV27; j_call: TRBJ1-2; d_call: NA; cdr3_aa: CASSLSGDGYTF; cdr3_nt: TGTGCCAGCAGTTTATCAGGGGATGGCTACACCTTC
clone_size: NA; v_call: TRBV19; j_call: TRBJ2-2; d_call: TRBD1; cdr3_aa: CASNPGTANTGELFF; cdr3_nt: TGTGCCAGTAATCCCGGGACAGCGAACACCGGGGAGCTGTTTTTT
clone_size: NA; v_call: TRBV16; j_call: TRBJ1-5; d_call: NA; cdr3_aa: CASSSQRTQGGQPQHF; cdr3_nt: TGTGCCAGCAGCTCCCAACGTACCCAGGGAGGTCAGCCCCAGCATTTT
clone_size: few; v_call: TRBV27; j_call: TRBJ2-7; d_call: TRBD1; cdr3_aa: CASRRTGQGAHEQYF; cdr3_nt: TGTGCCAGCAGGCGAACGGGACAGGGGGCCCACGAGCAGTACTTC
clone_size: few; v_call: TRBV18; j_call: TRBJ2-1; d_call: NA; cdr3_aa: CASSPPGGTAVLGEQFF; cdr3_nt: TGTGCCAGCTCACCACCCGGAGGGACAGCGGTGCTAGGTGAGCAGTTCTTC
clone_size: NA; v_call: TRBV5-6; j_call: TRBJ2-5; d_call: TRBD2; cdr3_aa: CASSLDVPREGRKETQYF; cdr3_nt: TGTGCCAGCAGCTTGGATGTGCCGCGGGAGGGCCGGAAAGAGACCCAGTACTTC
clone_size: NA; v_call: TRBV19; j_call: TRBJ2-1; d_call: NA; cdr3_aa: CASSVGDEQFF; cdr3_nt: TGTGCCAGTAGTGTTGGAGATGAGCAGTTCTTC
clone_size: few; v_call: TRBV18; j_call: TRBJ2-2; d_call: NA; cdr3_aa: CASSPLRVNTGELFF; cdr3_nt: TGTGCCAGCTCACCACTCCGGGTGAACACCGGGGAGCTGTTTTTT
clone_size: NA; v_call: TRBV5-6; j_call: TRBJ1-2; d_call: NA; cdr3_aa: CASTFGQGNYGYTF; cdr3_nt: TGTGCCAGCACCTTCGGGCAGGGAAACTATGGCTACACCTTC
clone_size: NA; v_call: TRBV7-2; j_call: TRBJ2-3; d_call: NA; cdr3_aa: CASSLVFADTQYF; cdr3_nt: TGTGCCAGCAGCTTAGTCTTCGCAGATACGCAGTATTTT
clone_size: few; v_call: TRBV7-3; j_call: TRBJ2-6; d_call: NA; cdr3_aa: CASSLTASGANVLTF; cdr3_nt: TGTGCCAGCAGCCTGACAGCCTCTGGGGCCAACGTCCTGACTTTC
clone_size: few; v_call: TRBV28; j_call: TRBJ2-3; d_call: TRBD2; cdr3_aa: CASRTSGGPDTQYF; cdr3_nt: TGTGCCAGCAGGACTAGCGGGGGCCCAGATACGCAGTATTTT
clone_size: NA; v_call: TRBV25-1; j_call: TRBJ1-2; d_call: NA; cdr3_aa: CASSVGGGTDGYTF; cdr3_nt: TGTGCCAGCAGTGTGGGGGGGGGCACGGACGGCTACACCTTC
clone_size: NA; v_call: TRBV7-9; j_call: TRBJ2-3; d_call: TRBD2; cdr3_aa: CASSYGTTSSTDTQYF; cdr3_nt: TGTGCCAGCAGCTACGGGACTACCTCTAGCACAGATACGCAGTATTTT
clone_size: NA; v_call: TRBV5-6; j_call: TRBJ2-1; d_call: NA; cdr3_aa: CASSLRDLDEQFF; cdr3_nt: TGTGCCAGCAGCCTCCGCGACTTGGATGAGCAGTTCTTC
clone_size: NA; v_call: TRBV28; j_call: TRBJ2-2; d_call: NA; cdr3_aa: CASSFFGTRGTGELFF; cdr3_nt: TGTGCCAGCAGTTTCTTCGGGACACGCGGCACCGGGGAGCTGTTTTTT
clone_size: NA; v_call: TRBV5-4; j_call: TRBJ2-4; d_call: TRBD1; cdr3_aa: CASSSNDRGNIQYF; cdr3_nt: TGTGCCAGCAGCTCCAACGACAGGGGAAACATTCAGTACTTC